This TCR beta chain was found in a study of radiotherapy plus CTLA-4 blockade in lung cancer. Study information: In 18% of patients, objective responses were seen; 30% to 35% had disease control.

Trimming at V came to 5 bases and at J to 4 bases, leaving 9 bases not matched to a gene. CDR3 size: 16 residues. The germline CDR1 and CDR2 sequences are MDHEN and SYDVKM. Turning to this clone: Antigen specificity is unknown.

Sequencing was performed with immunoSEQ multiplex PCR; in TCRdb, only in-frame clones are kept and a portion is missing. Found here are over 75,000 clones, around 83% of them singletons; the top ten hold 0.75% to 0.85%. Broader study findings: Early blood T cell clone changes and increased post-radiation serum interferon-beta were reportedly the strongest response predictors. After radiotherapy and ipilimumab, tumor-derived clones expanded in peripheral blood.

The sequenced sample was peripheral blood, obtained from a patient treated with radiotherapy plus ipilimumab. The chain recombines TRBV28 with TRBJ2-7; 12 bases are shared with TRBD2. The sequence came from a human donor with non-small cell lung cancer who had stable disease on radiotherapy plus ipilimumab. Written as DNA, the CDR3 is TGTGCCAGCAGTACAGGACTAGCGGGGAATTGGTACGAGCAGTACTTC. Translating gives CASSTGLAGNWYEQYF.